The sequence of this TCR beta chain was determined in a study of T cell responses to AZD1222 COVID-19 vaccine listed by TCRdb under 2021. A note on the overall study: TCR sequencing covered fewer than 250 trial participants: roughly 200 given two doses of AZD1222 and 26 given two doses of MenACWY control vaccine. Trial participants were enrolled by age into 18-55, 56-69 and 70-plus year subgroups, with about 150, 28 and 57 TCR-sequenced participants respectively.

The CDR3 regions of human TCRbeta chains were analyzed by immunosequencing. The paper's data handling went like this. TCRs in the repertoires were compared against a reference library of SARS-CoV-2-specific TCRs that had been generated with the MIRA antigen-specificity platform. Breadth meant the fraction of unique TCRs that were SARS-CoV-2-associated, whereas depth meant the fraction of total T cells that were SARS-CoV-2-associated. Using the MIRA data, every spike-specific TCR was mapped to the spike region that the TCR reacted to and assigned to either a CD4 or a CD8 class. Log10-transformed breadth and depth values were compared by one-way ANOVA with Sidak's multiple comparisons tests. TCRdb carries this immuneACCESS record with in-frame sequences only. Its versions omit some clonotypes, under half of them owing to an unresolved V gene in the studies checked, with the rest unexplained. Clonal size and the V and J genes are those of that table, whereas D and trimming came from the DNA. The sample table lists tens of thousands of clones, around 85% of them with a count of one. Around a tenth of the sample is held by the ten biggest clonotypes.

Trimming accounts for 4 bases at V and 0 bases at J, while the number of junction bases matched to no gene is 5. From the germline V gene (reference sequence), CDR1 is SGHKS and CDR2 is YYEKEE. There are 16 amino acids in the CDR3, from cysteine to phenylalanine inclusive. The only DNA kept is the CDR3, 48 bases in frame from the first base. What the study reported, not specific to this receptor: In the small 56-69-year group, the increase in depth fell short of significance, most likely because of low power. The whole spike protein was spanned by vaccine-associated CD4 TCRs, and dominant responses were seen in regions 160-218 and 743-854. Spike-specific TCR breadth and depth rose significantly after two AZD1222 doses compared with day 0 and with MenACWY recipients. Participants were mostly white British, with more females than males. The authors suggested clonal diversity may have been underestimated. Conclusions about previously exposed vaccinees are limited, since just six AZD1222 recipients were seropositive for SARS-CoV-2 at baseline. No day 14 peak-response samples were available, so repertoires were characterized only after the peak T cell response. Nearly half of unique spike-specific TCRs reportedly recognized epitopes outside regions mutated in the B.1.351 and B.1.1.7 variants.

The time point label, as the study defines it: about 28 days (+/-7) after the second vaccine dose. Because spike-specific TCR depth and breadth did not differ between the two schedules, AZD1222 recipients who got a second dose at roughly 4 weeks were pooled with those who got a second dose at roughly 12 weeks. The vaccinee samples were drawn from two UK trials, COV001 and COV002, one of which was a single-blind randomized controlled phase 2/3 trial testing AZD1222 (ChAdOx1 nCoV-19) in healthy adults. For TCRbeta chain sequencing, PBMC samples were collected from trial participants at day 0 and at day 28 after the second dose. For this clone: Its antigen is still unknown. The record has no base qualities; no much larger clone is one base away.

Recombination linked TRBV5-5 to TRBJ2-5; 11 middle bases align to TRBD2. Sequencing was performed on peripheral blood, taken 28 days after the second AZD1222 dose. The clonotype was recovered from an adult who received the AZD1222 COVID-19 vaccine. The CDR3 amino acid sequence is: CASSPGTSGYQETQYF. The DNA sequence is as follows: TGTGCCAGCAGCCCGGGGACTAGCGGCTACCAAGAGACCCAGTACTTC.